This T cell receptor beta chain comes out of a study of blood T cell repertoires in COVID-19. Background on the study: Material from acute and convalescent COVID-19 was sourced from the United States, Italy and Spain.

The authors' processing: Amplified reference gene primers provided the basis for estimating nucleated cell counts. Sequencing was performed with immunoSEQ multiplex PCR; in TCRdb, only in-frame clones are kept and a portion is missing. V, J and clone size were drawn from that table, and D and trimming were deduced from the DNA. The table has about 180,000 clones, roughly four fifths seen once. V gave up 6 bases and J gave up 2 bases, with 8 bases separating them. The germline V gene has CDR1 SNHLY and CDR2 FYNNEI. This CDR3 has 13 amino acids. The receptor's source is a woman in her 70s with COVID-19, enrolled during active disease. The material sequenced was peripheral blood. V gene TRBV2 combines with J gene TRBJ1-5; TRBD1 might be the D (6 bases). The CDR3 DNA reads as TGTGCCAGCAGATACAGGGGCAATCAGCCCCAGCATTTT. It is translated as CASRYRGNQPQHF.